This T cell receptor (beta chain) was profiled in a study of blood T cell repertoires in COVID-19. About the research overall: Collection of acute and convalescent COVID-19 samples took place in the United States, Italy and Spain. T cells, B-cell-depleted T cells, or PBMCs provided the cDNA or gDNA that served as material.

Assay used: immunoSEQ multiplex PCR; TCRdb lists only in-frame clones, some missing. The sample has 70,000 to 80,000 clones; about 93% are singletons. V was shortened by 4 bases and J by 2 bases, with 15 bases between the two germline ends. This CDR3 has 15 amino acids. This sequence joins TRBV5-7 and TRBJ1-2; TRBD1 might be the D (6 bases). TRBV5-7 falls under the ORF class, with uncertain function. Sequencing was performed on peripheral blood. This receptor was obtained from a human donor in a cohort sampled during active COVID-19. The CDR3 DNA reads TGTGCCAGCAGCCCCAGGGACATAAGAAACTATGGCTACACCTTC. Encoded protein: CASSPRDIRNYGYTF.